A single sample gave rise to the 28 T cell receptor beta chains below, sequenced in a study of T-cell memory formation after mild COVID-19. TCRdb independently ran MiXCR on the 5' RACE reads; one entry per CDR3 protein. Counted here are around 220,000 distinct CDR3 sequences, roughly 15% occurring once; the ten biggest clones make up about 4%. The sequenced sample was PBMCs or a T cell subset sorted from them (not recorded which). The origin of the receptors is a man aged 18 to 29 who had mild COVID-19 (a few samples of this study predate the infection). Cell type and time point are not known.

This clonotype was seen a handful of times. The CDR3 spells CAISAGGVETQYF. CDR3 nucleotide sequence: TGTGCCATCAGTGCGGGGGGAGTGGAGACCCAGTACTTC. The genes are TRBV10-3 and TRBJ2-5; 7 bases fit TRBD2. The V segment lost 4 bases and the J segment 5 bases; nucleotides outside the gene matches: 4. This CDR3 is 13 amino acids long. The V gene's germline CDR1 is ENHRY and CDR2 SYGVKD.

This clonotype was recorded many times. The CDR3 reads CASSLDGANVLTF. CDR3 bases: TGTGCCAGCAGTTTAGACGGGGCCAACGTCCTGACTTTC. The chain carries TRBV12-3 or TRBV12-4 and TRBJ2-6, with unresolved D. The CDR3 consists of 13 residues. The V end lost 1 base, the J end lost 4 bases, and 2 bases lay between the germline ends.

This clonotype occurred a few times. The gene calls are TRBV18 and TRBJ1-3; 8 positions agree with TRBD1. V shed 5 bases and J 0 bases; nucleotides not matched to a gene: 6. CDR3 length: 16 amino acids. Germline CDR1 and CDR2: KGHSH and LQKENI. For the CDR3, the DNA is TGTGCCAGCTCAACGACAGGGGACCCCTCTGGAAACACCATATATTTT. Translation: CASSTTGDPSGNTIYF.

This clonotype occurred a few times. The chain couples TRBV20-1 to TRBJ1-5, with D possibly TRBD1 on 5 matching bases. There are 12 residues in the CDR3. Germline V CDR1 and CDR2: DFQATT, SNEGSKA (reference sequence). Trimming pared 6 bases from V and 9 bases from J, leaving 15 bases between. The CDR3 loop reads CSAGGEGMPQHF. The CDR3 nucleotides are TGCAGTGCCGGGGGGGAGGGTATGCCCCAGCATTTT.

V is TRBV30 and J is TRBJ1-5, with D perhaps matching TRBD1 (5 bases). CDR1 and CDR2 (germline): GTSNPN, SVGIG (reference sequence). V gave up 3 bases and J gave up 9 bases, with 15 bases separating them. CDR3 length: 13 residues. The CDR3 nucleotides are TGTGCCTGGAGCGGGGACGCGGCGGGGCCCCAGCATTTT. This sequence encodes CAWSGDAAGPQHF. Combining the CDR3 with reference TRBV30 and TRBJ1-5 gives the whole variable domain SQTIHQWPATLVQPVGSPLSLECTVEGTSNPNLYWYRQAAGRGLQLLFYSVGIGQISSEVPQNLSASRPQDRQFILSSKKLLLSDSGFYLCAWSGDAAGPQHFGDGTRLSIL.

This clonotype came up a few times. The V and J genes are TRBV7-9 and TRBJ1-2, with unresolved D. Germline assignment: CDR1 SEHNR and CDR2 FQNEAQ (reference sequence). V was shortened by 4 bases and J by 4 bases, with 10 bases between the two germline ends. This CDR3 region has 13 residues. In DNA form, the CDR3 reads TGTGCCAGCAGCTCGGACGTAGGCTATGGCTACACCTTC. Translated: CASSSDVGYGYTF.

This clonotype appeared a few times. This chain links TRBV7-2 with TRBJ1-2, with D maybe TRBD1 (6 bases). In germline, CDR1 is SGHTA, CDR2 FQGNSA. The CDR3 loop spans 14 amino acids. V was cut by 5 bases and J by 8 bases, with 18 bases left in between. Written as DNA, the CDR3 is TGTGCCAGCAGCCTGGGGGGGCGCGAGTGGGGCTACACCTTC. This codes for CASSLGGREWGYTF.

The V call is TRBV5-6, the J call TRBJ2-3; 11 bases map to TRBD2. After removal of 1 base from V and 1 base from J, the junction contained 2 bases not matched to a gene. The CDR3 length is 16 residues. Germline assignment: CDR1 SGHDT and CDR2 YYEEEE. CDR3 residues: CASSLSLAGGTDTQYF. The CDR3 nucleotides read TGTGCCAGCAGCTTGTCACTAGCGGGGGGCACAGATACGCAGTATTTT.

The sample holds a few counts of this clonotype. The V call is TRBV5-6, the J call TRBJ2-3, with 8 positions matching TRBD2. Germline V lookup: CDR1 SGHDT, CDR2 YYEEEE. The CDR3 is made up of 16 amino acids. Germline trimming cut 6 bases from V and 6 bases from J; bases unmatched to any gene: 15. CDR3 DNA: TGTGCCAGCACTACGGGGGGGCCGGTCGGAGCGGATACGCAGTATTTT. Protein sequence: CASTTGGPVGADTQYF.

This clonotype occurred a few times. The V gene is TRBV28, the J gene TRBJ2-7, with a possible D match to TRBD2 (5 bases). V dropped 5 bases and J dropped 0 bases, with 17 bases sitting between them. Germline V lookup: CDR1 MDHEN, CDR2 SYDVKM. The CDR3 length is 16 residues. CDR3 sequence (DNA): TGTGCCAGCAGTCCCGCGGGTTACCGGAGCTCCTACGAGCAGTACGTC. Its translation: CASSPAGYRSSYEQYV.

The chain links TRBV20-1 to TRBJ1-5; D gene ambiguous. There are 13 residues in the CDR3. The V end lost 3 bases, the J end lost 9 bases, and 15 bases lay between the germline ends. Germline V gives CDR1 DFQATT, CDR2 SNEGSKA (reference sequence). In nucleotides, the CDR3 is TGCAGTGCTAGCGGGAGCGCCGAGGGGCCCCAGCATTTT. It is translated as CSASGSAEGPQHF.

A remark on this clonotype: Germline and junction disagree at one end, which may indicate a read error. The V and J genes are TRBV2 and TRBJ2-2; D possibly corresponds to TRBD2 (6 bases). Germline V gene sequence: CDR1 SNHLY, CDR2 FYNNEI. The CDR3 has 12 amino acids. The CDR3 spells CASSERGGELIF. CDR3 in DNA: TGTGCCAGCAGTGAACGTGGCGGGGAGCTGATTTTT.

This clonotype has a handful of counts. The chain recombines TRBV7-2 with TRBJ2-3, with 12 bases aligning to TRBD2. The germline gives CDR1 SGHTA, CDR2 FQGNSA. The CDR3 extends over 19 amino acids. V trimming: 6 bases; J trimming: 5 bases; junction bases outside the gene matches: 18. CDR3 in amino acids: CASSSPYPSGGAEGDTQYF. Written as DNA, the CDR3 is TGTGCCAGCAGTTCTCCCTACCCTAGCGGGGGGGCCGAAGGAGATACGCAGTATTTT.

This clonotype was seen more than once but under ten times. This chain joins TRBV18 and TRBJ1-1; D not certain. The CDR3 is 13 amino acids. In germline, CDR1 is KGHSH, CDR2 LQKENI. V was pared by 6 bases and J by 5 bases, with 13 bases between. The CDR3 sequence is CASSEGEGTEAFF. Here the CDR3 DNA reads TGTGCCAGCTCGGAGGGCGAGGGAACTGAAGCTTTCTTT.

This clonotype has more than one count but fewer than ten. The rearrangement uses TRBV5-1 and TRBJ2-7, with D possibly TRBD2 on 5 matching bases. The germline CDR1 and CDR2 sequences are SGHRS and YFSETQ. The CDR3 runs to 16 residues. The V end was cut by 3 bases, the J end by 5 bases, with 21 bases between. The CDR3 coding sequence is TGCGCCAGCAGCTCCGGGTTTCGCGGGTGGAGCCACGAGCAGTACTTC. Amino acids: CASSSGFRGWSHEQYF.

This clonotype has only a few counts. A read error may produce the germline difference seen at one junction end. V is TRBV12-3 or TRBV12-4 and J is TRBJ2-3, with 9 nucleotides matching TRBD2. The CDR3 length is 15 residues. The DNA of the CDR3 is TGTGCCAGCAGCTTAGCGGGGGCTTGGGCAGATACGCAGTATTTT. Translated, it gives CASSLAGAWADTQYF.

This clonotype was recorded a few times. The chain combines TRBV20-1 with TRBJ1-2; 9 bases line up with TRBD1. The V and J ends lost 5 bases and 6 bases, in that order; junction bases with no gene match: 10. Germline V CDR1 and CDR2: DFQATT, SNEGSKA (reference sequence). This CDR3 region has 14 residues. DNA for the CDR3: TGCAGTGCTCCAATGCTTACAGGGGGCGATGGCTACACCTTC. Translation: CSAPMLTGGDGYTF.

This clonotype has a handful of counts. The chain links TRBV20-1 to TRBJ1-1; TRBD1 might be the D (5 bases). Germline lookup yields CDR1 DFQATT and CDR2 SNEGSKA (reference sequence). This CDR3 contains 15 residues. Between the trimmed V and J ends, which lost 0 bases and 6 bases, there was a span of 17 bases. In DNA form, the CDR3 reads TGCAGTGCTAGAGAAGGGACGGCAGGGAGGGCTGAAGCTTTCTTT. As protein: CSAREGTAGRAEAFF.

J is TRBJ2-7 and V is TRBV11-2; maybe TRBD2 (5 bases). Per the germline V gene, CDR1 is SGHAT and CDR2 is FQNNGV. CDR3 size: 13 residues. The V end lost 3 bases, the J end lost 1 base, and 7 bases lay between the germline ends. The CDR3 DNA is TGTGCCAGCAGCTTGTCGGGGTCCTACGAGCAGTACTTC. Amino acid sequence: CASSLSGSYEQYF.

The CDR3 nucleotides read TGTGCCAGCAGACCCGACAGGGATTATGGCTACACCTTC. Translating gives CASRPDRDYGYTF. The gene calls are TRBV7-2 and TRBJ1-2, with TRBD1 identical over 7 bases. V shed 6 bases, J shed 5 bases, and the junction held 6 bases outside the gene matches. This CDR3 comprises 13 residues. Germline CDR1 SGHTA, CDR2 FQGNSA.

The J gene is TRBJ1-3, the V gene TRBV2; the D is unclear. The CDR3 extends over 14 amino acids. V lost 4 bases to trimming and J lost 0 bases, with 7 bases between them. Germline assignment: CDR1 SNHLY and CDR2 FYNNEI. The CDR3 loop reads CASSVPSSGNTIYF. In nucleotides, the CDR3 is TGTGCCAGCAGTGTTCCGAGCTCTGGAAACACCATATATTTT.

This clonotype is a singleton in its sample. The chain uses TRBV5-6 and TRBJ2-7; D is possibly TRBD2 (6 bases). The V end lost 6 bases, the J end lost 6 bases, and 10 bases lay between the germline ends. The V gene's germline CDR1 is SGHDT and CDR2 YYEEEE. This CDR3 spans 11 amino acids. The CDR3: CASTLGGEQYF. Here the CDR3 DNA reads TGTGCCAGCACCCTGGGGGGCGAGCAGTACTTC.

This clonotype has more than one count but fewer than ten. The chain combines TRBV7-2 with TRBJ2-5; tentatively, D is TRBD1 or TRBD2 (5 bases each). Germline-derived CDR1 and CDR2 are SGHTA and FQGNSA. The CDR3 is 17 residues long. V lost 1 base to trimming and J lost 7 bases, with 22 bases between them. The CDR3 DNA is TGTGCCAGCAGCTTAGGAGGGGCAGTGTCGTCCCAGGGGACCCAGTACTTC. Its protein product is CASSLGGAVSSQGTQYF.

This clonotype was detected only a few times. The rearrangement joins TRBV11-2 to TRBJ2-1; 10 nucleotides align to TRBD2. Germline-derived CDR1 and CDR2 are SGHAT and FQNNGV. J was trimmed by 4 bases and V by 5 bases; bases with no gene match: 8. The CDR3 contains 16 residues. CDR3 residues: CASSPASGGGYNEQFF. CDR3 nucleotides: TGTGCCAGCAGCCCGGCTAGCGGGGGAGGTTACAATGAGCAGTTCTTC.

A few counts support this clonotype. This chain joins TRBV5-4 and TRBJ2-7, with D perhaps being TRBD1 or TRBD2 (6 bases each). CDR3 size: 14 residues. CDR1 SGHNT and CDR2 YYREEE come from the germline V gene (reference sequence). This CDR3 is CALSPRGDSYEQYF. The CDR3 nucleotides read TGTGCGCTCAGCCCGAGGGGGGATTCCTACGAGCAGTACTTC.

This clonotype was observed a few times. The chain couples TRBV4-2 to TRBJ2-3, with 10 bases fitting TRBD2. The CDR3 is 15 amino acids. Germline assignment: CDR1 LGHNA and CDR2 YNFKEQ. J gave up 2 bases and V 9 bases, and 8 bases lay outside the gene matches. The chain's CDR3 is CASNLGLADTDTQYF. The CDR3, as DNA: TGTGCCAGTAATCTAGGACTAGCGGACACAGATACGCAGTATTTT.

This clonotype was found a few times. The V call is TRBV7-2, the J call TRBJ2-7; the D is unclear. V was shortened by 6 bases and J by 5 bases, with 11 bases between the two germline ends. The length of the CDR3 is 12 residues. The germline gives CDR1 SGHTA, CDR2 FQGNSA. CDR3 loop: CASSQLGNEQYF. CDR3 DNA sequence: TGTGCCAGCAGTCAACTTGGCAACGAGCAGTACTTC.

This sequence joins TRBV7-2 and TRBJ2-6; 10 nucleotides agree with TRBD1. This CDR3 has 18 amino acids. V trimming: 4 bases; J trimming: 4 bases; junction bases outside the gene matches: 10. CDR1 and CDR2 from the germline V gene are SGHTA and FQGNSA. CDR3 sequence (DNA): TGTGCCAGCAGCTCGGCCCCGGGACAGGGGACCGGGGCCAACGTCCTGACTTTC. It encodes CASSSAPGQGTGANVLTF.